Only a few counts were recorded for the clone carrying this TCR beta chain. What it binds is unknown. This specimen belongs to a study of T cell repertoires in cytomegalovirus infection. Looking at the study overall: Through public TCR beta signatures, both CMV infection and matching HLA type were indicated. Study-wide results and limits: HLA-C-restricted CMV-specific TCR beta clonotypes prevailed in the ex vivo response. Cumulative public TCR beta family frequency identified carriers of CMV plus the relevant HLA.

TCRdb reprocessed the reads via MiXCR and lists one record per CDR3 protein. The profile shows around 740,000 distinct CDR3 sequences, roughly a third of them singletons. Per germline, CDR1 DFQATT and CDR2 SNEGSKA (reference sequence). Trimming at V came to 5 bases and at J to 5 bases, leaving 9 bases not matched to a gene. CDR3 length: 14 amino acids. The specimen was PBMCs. The chain carries TRBV20-1 and TRBJ2-1; 7 nucleotides match TRBD2. The TCR was taken from a human donor in good health (CMV status not recorded). Some clones in this sample may be carry-over from other donors' samples. The CDR3 DNA follows: TGCAGTGCTGACCCGGGACTAATCAACAATGAGCAGTTCTTC. Translating gives CSADPGLINNEQFF.